This T cell receptor beta chain was identified during a study of shared clonotypes between healthy human individuals (TCRdb year 2020). Turning to the overall study: A couple of women and a few men aged 18 to 49 years were included in the cohort. Per donor, three plates each were used for CD4 naive and CD4 memory, two for CD8 naive, and one for CD8 memory. Blood TCR repertoires of four to six healthy adults were deeply sequenced to estimate repertoire size and the extent of clonotype sharing between individuals. Different laboratories and diverse techniques were used to prepare libraries and sequence TCR repertoires, to increase sequencing depth and limit assay-specific biases. Leukapheresis yielded between about 0.85 and 10 billion PBMCs per donor. Summary of the overall study and its limitations: The genetic and exposure-history diversity represented was limited by the small number of donors. Estimated clonotype richness was generally larger for naive than for memory subsets. Even with the large sequencing depth, rarefaction of the sorted-subset datasets indicated that sequencing was incomplete. Compared with non-shared clonotypes, the clonotypes found in all four sorted-subset donors had higher generation probabilities. Based on pairwise subsampling, the degree of clonotype sharing among donors was expected to be affected by sequencing depth. Sampling was limited to blood, and TCR repertoires in tissue likely differ from TCR repertoires in blood. When a handful of donors were compared, the shared fraction of clonotypes was about 5.4% for naive CD4, about 4% for naive CD8, 2.3% for memory CD4, and under 0.5% for memory CD8.

Using the deep immunoSEQ assay, multiplex PCR amplified TCR CDR3 regions from genomic DNA. Extracted genomic DNA from each cell subset was distributed evenly across all wells of several immunoSEQ 96-well plates, and each plate was treated as a replicate. For sorted subsets, approximately 0.2 ug of genomic DNA, equivalent to 25,000 to 35,000 T cell genomes, went into each replicate PCR. Purified libraries were quantified with a Qubit 3.0 fluorometer, sized on a Bioanalyzer 2100, and re-quantified with the KAPA Library Quantification kit. Every immunoSEQ 96-well plate was sequenced on a separate single-read 150-cycle Illumina NextSeq 550 flow cell. Processing in the source paper ran as follows. Because only junctional sequences without quality scores were contained in the immunoSEQ output, filtering matching that applied to full-length reads could not be performed. To assign V/J genes and CDR3, sequences were annotated against IMGT germline references using PyIR, a Python wrapper for IgBLAST v1.9. Reads with weak V/J assignments (E-value above 1e-6), missing CDR3, stop codons, out-of-frame junctions, or ambiguous translated residues were removed. V3J clonotypes were defined by identical inferred V gene, J gene, and CDR3 amino acid sequence. The percentage overlap between two repertoires was calculated by dividing the number of shared unique clonotypes by the size of the smaller repertoire. Richness of each repertoire was evaluated using RTK rarefaction, the Chao1 estimator, and Recon v2.1 estimates of unobserved clonotypes. For all TCRbeta clonotypes obtained by the gDNA method from a handful of donors, generation probabilities were computed with OLGA. TCRdb stores this immuneACCESS table with in-frame sequences only. Part of the clones is absent; in the studies checked, under half of the shortfall reflects unresolved V genes, and no reason is known for the rest. Clone size and V and J calls were adopted from that table, with D and trimming inferred from the DNA. The sample table records about 690,000 clones; around 91% of these occur just once. The ten largest clones add up to 30% to 40% of the sample.

Measured from the cysteine to the phenylalanine, the CDR3 is 19 residues long. Only the CDR3 DNA is retained, 57 bases long and in frame from the first base. Germline trimming amounts to 0 bases on V and 1 base on J, with 10 as the count of junction bases outside the gene matches. The CDR1 and CDR2 encoded by the germline V gene are SGDLS and YYNGEE. On this clone itself: What this receptor recognizes is not known. No base quality values were provided; no much bigger clone lies one nucleotide off.

The donors were healthy, HIV-negative adults with no recently reported acute infections or vaccinations. Every donor was a Caucasian adult residing in Nashville, Tennessee, USA. CD8 memory samples consisted of magnetically selected CD45RO+ cells combined with CCR7-negative CD45RA+ effector memory (TemRA) cells. Blood was obtained by leukapheresis, after which PBMCs were separated by Ficoll-Histopaque density gradient centrifugation and cryopreserved in liquid nitrogen vapor phase. Purity and quantity of every magnetically sorted T cell population were checked by analytical flow cytometry. Each sorted fraction had its genomic DNA isolated and then quantified by UV absorbance on a Nanodrop 2000c.

The chain links TRBV9 with TRBJ2-3; the junction holds 11 bases that match TRBD2. This TCR derives from a man between 18 and 29 years old in good health. Some clones in this sample may be carry-over from other donors' samples. The specimen was memory CD8+ T cells from PBMCs. This sample's cell subset or site label indicates: CD45RO+ cells pooled with CCR7-negative TemRA cells. The DNA reads TGTGCCAGCAGCGTAGAAGGTAGCGGGAGGGCCCCCGGCACAGATACGCAGTATTTT. This encodes CASSVEGSGRAPGTDTQYF.